This TCR beta chain appears in the sequencing data of a study of regulatory T cells in long-lasting Graves disease. About the research overall: The term persistent Graves' disease signified upward of 5 years on antithyroid drugs with positive TSH receptor antibodies.

Construction of the TCR beta libraries employed iRepertoire HTBI primers in conjunction with Arm-PCR of CDR3 regions. In the source study's methods: Overall, samples carried 60 to 65 TRBV and 14 TRBJ segments. TCRdb re-analysed the multiplex PCR reads in MiXCR, keeping a single row per CDR3 protein. V and J calls and clone size were set by TCRdb, not the authors. The profile shows roughly 300,000 distinct CDR3 sequences, around a fifth of them singletons. Trimming pared 1 base from V and 4 bases from J, leaving 20 bases between. From germline, CDR1 is SGDLS and CDR2 YYNGEE. The CDR3 sequence is 17 residues long. Time point meaning: persistent/refractory GD, antithyroid drugs over 5 years with positive TRAb. PBMCs were the source of the RNA used for TCR sequencing. An endocrinology department in Xi'an, China, recruited the patients.

Here the sequenced sample was peripheral blood mononuclear cells (PBMCs), taken when the disease was refractory, from a patient treated with antithyroid drugs. This receptor was taken from a female donor with Graves disease. The V gene is TRBV9, the J gene TRBJ1-2, with D perhaps TRBD1 (6 bases). For the CDR3, the DNA is TGTGCCAGCAGCGTATCCCCCGATGGGGGCTTGAGCTATGGCTACACCTTC. It yields the protein CASSVSPDGGLSYGYTF.